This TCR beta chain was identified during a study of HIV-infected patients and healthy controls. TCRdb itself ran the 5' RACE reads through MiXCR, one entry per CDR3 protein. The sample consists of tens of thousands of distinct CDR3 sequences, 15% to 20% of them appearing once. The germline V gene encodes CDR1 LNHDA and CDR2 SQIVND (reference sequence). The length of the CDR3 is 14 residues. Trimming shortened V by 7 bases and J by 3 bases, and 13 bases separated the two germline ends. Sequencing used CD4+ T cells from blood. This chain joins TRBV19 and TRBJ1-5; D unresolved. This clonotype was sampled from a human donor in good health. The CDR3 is CASNSGHLNQPQHF. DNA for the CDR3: TGTGCCAGTAATTCCGGGCACCTCAATCAGCCCCAGCATTTT.